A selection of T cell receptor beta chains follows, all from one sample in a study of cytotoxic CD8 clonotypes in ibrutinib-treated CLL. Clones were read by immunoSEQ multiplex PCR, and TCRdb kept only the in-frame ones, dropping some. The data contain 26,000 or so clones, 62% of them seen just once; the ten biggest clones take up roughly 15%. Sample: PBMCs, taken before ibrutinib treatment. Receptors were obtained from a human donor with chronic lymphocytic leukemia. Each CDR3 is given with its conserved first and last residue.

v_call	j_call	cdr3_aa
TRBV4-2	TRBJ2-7	CASSRRRGGGPSPRDEQYF
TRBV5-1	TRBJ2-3	CASSWTSGSTDTQYF
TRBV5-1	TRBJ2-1	CASSLGGSNEQFF
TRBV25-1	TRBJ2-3	CASTRADREGTSTDTQYF
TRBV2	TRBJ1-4	CASSPTAISTNEKLFF
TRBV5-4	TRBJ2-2	CASSLSNQNTGELFF
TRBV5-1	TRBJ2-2	CASSLAGVWGAPGELFF
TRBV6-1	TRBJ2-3	CASRPGEGAVDTQYF
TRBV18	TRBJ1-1	CASSAEIAGTGGSGTEAFF
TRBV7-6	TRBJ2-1	CASSFRGGPPYNEQFF
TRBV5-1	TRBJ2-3	CASSFSAPVLSSTDTQYF
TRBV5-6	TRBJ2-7	CASSLRASGSIYEQYF
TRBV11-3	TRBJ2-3	CASSLGAYTDTQYF
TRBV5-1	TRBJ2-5	CASSPQGQETQYF
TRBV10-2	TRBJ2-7	CASTGDNSYEQYF
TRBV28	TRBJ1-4	CASSPAAGYNEKLFF
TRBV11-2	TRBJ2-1	CASSFQGGAPYNEQFF
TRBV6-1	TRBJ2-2	CASPAGQNTGELFF
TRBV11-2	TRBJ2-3	CASSLDGLAAAKDTQYF
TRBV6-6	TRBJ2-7	CASSYSVLSYEQYF
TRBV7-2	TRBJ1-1	CASSAGGQLNTEAFF
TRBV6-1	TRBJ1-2	CATQGGSNYGYTF
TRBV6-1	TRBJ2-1	CASSEASGGAYNEQFF
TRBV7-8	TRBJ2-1	CASSDKASNEQFF
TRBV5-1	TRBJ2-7	CASSSAPYTSGTSYEQYF
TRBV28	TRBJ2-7	CASSVTSVRQGRPYEQYF
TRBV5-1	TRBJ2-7	CASSLTAPSYEQYF
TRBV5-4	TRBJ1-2	CASSLAVTAGYGYTF
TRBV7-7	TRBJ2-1	CASSLDAYNEQFF
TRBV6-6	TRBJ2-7	CAIGGPYSYEQYF
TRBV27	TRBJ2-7	CASSWEGRSYEQYF
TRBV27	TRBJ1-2	CASSLSGTGNGYTF
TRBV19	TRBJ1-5	CASSIGDSNQPQHF
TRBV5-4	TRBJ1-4	CASSLQGSTNEKLFF
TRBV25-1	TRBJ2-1	CASSESPLTGANEQFF
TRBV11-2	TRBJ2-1	CASSLDPDYNEQFF
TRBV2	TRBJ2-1	CASTDYNEQFF
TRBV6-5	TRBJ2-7	CATGAGRGYHEQYF
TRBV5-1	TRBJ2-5	CASSNTGTVLLETQYF
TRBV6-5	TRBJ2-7	CASTKTGGYEQYF
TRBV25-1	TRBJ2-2	CASSDDEGARLNTGELFF
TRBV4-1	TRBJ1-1	CASSRMGQVGWGTEAFF
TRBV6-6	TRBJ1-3	CASHDRVSGNTIYF
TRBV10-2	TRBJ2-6	CASSESRSGPGANVLTF
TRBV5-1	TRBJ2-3	CASSSGTGGADTQYF
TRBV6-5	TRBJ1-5	CASGTAINQPQHF
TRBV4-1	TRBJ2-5	CASSHPGGETQYF
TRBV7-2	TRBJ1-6	CASSSRSSYNSPLHF
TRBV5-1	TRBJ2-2	CASSLSGTNTGELFF